This entry is about one T cell receptor (beta chain). The sample belongs to a study of cytomegalovirus exposure and HLA in healthy donors. Germline V gene sequence: CDR1 SGHRS, CDR2 YFSETQ. The CDR3 length is 15 residues. V shed 4 bases, J shed 5 bases, and the junction held 5 bases outside the gene matches. PCR used 60 Vbeta primers and 13 Jbeta primers. Profiling relied on immunoSEQ multiplex PCR, and the TCRdb table lists in-frame clones only, not all of them. The sample lists 100,000 to 150,000 clones; around 76% were seen once. The TCR was taken from a man aged 60 to 75 in good health and CMV-seropositive. J is TRBJ2-3 and V is TRBV5-1; TRBD2 matches 12 bases. Sequenced sample: PBMCs. CDR3 in amino acids: CASSLAGGPGDTQYF. The DNA for the CDR3 is TGCGCCAGCAGCCTAGCGGGGGGGCCGGGAGATACGCAGTATTTT. Supplemented by reference TRBV5-1 and TRBJ2-3, the full variable domain reads KAGVTQTPRYLIKTRGQQVTLSCSPISGHRSVSWYQQTPGQGLQFLFEYFSETQRNKGNFPGRFSGRQFSNSRSEMNVSTLELGDSALYLCASSLAGGPGDTQYFGPGTRLTVL.